This T cell receptor beta chain was profiled in a study of T cell changes during pregnancy in multiple sclerosis. The protocol was immunoSEQ multiplex PCR, while the TCRdb copy is restricted to in-frame clones and leaves out a portion. The sample carries approximately 97,000 clones, roughly 91% recorded once. This clone occurred a few times. Germline CDR1 and CDR2: SQVTM and ANQGSEA. V was shortened by 7 bases and J by 2 bases, with 8 bases between the two germline ends. The CDR3 consists of 11 residues. This clonotype was sampled from a female donor in good health, enrolled as a control in a pregnancy study. The chain carries TRBV29-1 and TRBJ1-1, with D unresolved. Sequencing used peripheral blood, obtained after pregnancy. The CDR3 DNA follows: TGCAGCGCCCTTTTAAACACTGAAGCTTTCTTT. This codes for CSALLNTEAFF.